This TCR beta chain originates from a study of blood T cell repertoires in COVID-19. Study summary: T cells, B-cell-depleted T cells, or PBMCs supplied cDNA or gDNA.

TCRdb's copy holds only in-frame clones and misses some; the assay was immunoSEQ multiplex PCR. The sample includes some 460,000 clones, about 90% of them seen just once. Before being deemed recovered, Cohort 3 donors had two negative PCRs, clearance, or symptom resolution. Germline loops: CDR1 LGHNT, CDR2 FRNRAP. This CDR3 comprises 12 residues. Trimming cost V 6 bases and J 1 base, with 6 bases left between them. The sequence derives from a woman aged 18-29 years who had recovered from COVID-19. The source material was PBMCs or T cells enriched from blood (not recorded which). This rearrangement joins TRBV12-5 to TRBJ1-2; D gene ambiguous. In DNA form, the CDR3 reads TGTGCTAGTGGCCAGTATAACTATGGCTACACCTTC. This codes for CASGQYNYGYTF. Full variable domain (rest looked up from reference TRBV12-5 and TRBJ1-2): DARVTQTPRHKVTEMGQEVTMRCQPILGHNTVFWYRQTMMQGLELLAYFRNRAPLDDSGMPKDRFSAEMPDATLATLKIQPSEPRDSAVYFCASGQYNYGYTFGSGTRLTVV.